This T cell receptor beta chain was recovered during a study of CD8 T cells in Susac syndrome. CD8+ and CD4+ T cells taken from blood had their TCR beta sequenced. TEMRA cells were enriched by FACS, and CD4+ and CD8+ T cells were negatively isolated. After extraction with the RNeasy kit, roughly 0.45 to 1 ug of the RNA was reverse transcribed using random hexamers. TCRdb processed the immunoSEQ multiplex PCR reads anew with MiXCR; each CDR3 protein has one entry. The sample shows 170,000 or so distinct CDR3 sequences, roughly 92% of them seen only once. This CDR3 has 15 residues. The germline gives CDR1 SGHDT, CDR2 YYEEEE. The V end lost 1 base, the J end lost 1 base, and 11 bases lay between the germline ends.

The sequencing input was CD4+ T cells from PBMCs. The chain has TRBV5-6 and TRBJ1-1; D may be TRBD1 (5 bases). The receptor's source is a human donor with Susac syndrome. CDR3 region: CASSLQGVENTEAFF. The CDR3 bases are TGTGCCAGCAGCTTGCAAGGGGTCGAGAACACTGAAGCTTTCTTT.